These 27 T cell receptor beta chains originate from one sample sequenced in a study of cytomegalovirus exposure and HLA in healthy donors. PCR used 60 Vbeta primers and 13 Jbeta primers. Produced via immunoSEQ multiplex PCR; TCRdb's table is partial and in-frame only. The sample has more than 100,000 clones; roughly 80% are singletons. Source material: PBMCs. The receptors come from a woman in her fifties or sixties in good health and CMV-seropositive.

The rearrangement links TRBV2 to TRBJ1-1; a weak D match, TRBD1 (5 bases). The ends were cut back, 8 bases at V and 1 base at J, with 17 bases in the middle. CDR1 is SNHLY and CDR2 is FYNNEI in the germline V gene. The CDR3 length is 15 residues. The CDR3 sequence: CASAGHHRQNTEAFF. CDR3 sequence (DNA): TGTGCCAGCGCTGGACACCATCGACAGAACACTGAAGCTTTCTTT. Variable domain in full (rest from reference TRBV2 and TRBJ1-1): EPEVTQTPSHQVTQMGQEVILRCVPISNHLYFYWYRQILGQKVEFLVSFYNNEISEKSEIFDDQFSVERPDGSNFTLKIRSTKLEDSAMYFCASAGHHRQNTEAFFGQGTRLTVV.

The chain recombines TRBV9 with TRBJ1-1, with 9 bases fitting TRBD1. Per the germline V gene, CDR1 is SGDLS and CDR2 is YYNGEE. With V trimmed by 0 bases and J by 6 bases, 6 bases remained unmatched. CDR3 length: 15 amino acids. The CDR3 sequence: CASSVALTGGPEAFF. The CDR3 DNA is TGTGCCAGCAGCGTAGCTTTGACAGGGGGACCTGAAGCTTTCTTT.

CDR3 in amino acids: CASSHTSKANYGYTF. The CDR3 DNA sequence: TGCGCCAGCAGCCATACTTCGAAAGCTAACTATGGCTACACCTTC. The chain has TRBV4-1 and TRBJ1-2; D gene unclear. Germline CDR1 is MGHRA and CDR2 is YSYEKL. The CDR3 runs 15 residues. Trimming removed 3 bases from V and 0 bases from J, with 11 bases in between.

The chain employs TRBV9 and TRBJ2-1, with TRBD2 identical over 7 bases. The CDR3 is made up of 16 amino acids. V trimming: 3 bases; J trimming: 0 bases; junction bases outside the gene matches: 6. CDR1 and CDR2 (germline): SGDLS, YYNGEE. The CDR3 DNA follows: TGTGCCAGCAGCGCGCGGGGGACCAGCTCCTACAATGAGCAGTTCTTC. Translating gives CASSARGTSSYNEQFF.

The chain recombines TRBV29-1 with TRBJ2-1, with D possibly being TRBD2 (5 bases). V was trimmed by 7 bases and J by 8 bases, leaving 18 bases between them. From germline, CDR1 is SQVTM and CDR2 ANQGSEA. The CDR3 consists of 13 residues. For the CDR3, the DNA is TGCAGCGGCACTTTACCGGGGAGCTATGAGCAGTTCTTC. Its translation is CSGTLPGSYEQFF.

CDR3 sequence reads: CASSETTVGGYGYTF. The DNA for the CDR3 is TGTGCCAGCAGTGAAACTACAGTTGGCGGGTATGGCTACACCTTC. The chain combines TRBV6-1 with TRBJ1-2, with D unresolved. Germline lookup yields CDR1 MNHNS and CDR2 SASEGT. V was cut by 2 bases and J by 5 bases, with 15 bases left in between. The CDR3 runs 15 residues.

CDR3: CATSIPGLPGKLFF. In DNA form, the CDR3 reads TGTGCCACCAGCATCCCGGGACTCCCCGGGAAACTGTTTTTT. The gene calls are TRBV15 and TRBJ1-4, with a tentative D call TRBD1 (5 bases). CDR1 is LNHNV, CDR2 YYDKDF, per germline (reference sequence). This CDR3 is built from 14 residues. Trimming took off 4 bases at V and 11 bases at J, with 17 bases between the two ends.

The chain joins TRBV5-1 to TRBJ1-1, with 9 positions matching TRBD1. The germline gives CDR1 SGHRS, CDR2 YFSETQ. The CDR3 has 14 residues. Unmatched junction bases numbered 5, after V lost 4 bases and J lost 4 bases. CDR3 region: CASSTDRGRTEAFF. The CDR3 nucleotides read TGCGCCAGCAGCACGGACAGGGGACGCACTGAAGCTTTCTTT.

The chain joins TRBV19 to TRBJ1-1; the match to TRBD1 covers 8 bases. The ends lost 6 bases at V and 1 base at J; junction bases unmatched: 7. Germline-derived CDR1 and CDR2 are LNHDA and SQIVND (reference sequence). This CDR3 contains 15 residues. CDR3 DNA sequence: TGTGCCAGTAGGCGTTCCGGGACAGGGAACACTGAAGCTTTCTTT. Translating it yields CASRRSGTGNTEAFF.

This chain links TRBV27 with TRBJ1-5, with D possibly being TRBD1 (5 bases). The V gene lost 2 bases and the J gene lost 5 bases, with 10 bases spanning the gap. Germline V lookup: CDR1 MNHEY, CDR2 SMNVEV (reference sequence). The CDR3 covers 14 residues. Here the CDR3 reads CASSLGVGDQPQHF. CDR3 sequence (DNA): TGTGCCAGCAGTTTAGGGGTAGGGGATCAGCCCCAGCATTTT.

The V gene is TRBV29-1, the J gene TRBJ1-2, with TRBD1 matching 7 bases. This CDR3 is built from 11 residues. V dropped 7 bases and J dropped 4; count of bases not matched to a gene: 3. Germline values: CDR1 SQVTM, CDR2 ANQGSEA. The CDR3: CSGQGIYGYTF. The CDR3 nucleotides are TGCAGCGGACAGGGAATCTATGGCTACACCTTC.

The chain uses TRBV7-8 and TRBJ2-7; D is perhaps TRBD2 (5 bases). The V gene's germline CDR1 is SGHVS and CDR2 FQNEAQ. Between the trimmed V and J ends, which lost 5 bases and 2 bases, there was a span of 19 bases. This CDR3 has 16 residues. The CDR3 nucleotides read TGTGCCAGCAGCCCCCGGAGGTATGGGGTCGCCTACGAGCAGTACTTC. Its protein is CASSPRRYGVAYEQYF.

The chain couples TRBV19 to TRBJ2-2; 9 nucleotides match TRBD1. CDR3 length: 19 amino acids. V was clipped by 5 bases and J by 3 bases; unmatched bases: 16. Looked up from germline, CDR1 is LNHDA and CDR2 is SQIVND (reference sequence). CDR3 nucleotide sequence: TGTGCCAGTAGTCCCCCTGCATACAGGGGGCCTGCGTACACCGGGGAGCTGTTTTTT. This codes for CASSPPAYRGPAYTGELFF.

CDR3 loop: CASSLRLAGGINEQFF. CDR3 sequence (DNA): TGTGCCAGCAGCCTCCGTCTAGCGGGAGGGATTAATGAGCAGTTCTTC. This rearrangement joins TRBV11-2 to TRBJ2-1; 12 nucleotides line up with TRBD2. The CDR3 consists of 16 residues. Germline V gene sequence: CDR1 SGHAT, CDR2 FQNNGV. Unmatched junction bases numbered 9, after V lost 5 bases and J lost 7 bases.

V is TRBV7-2 and J is TRBJ2-6, with D possibly being TRBD2 (5 bases). Trimming stripped 7 bases from V and 3 bases from J, with 16 bases between. The CDR3 has 16 amino acids. Germline CDR1 is SGHTA and CDR2 is FQGNSA. CDR3 sequence reads: CASNPLSGGGANVLTF. CDR3 sequence (DNA): TGTGCCAGCAACCCGTTAAGCGGAGGTGGGGCCAACGTCCTGACTTTC.

The chain uses TRBV30 and TRBJ1-2; D unclear. The V end was cut by 3 bases, the J end by 10 bases, with 21 bases between. The CDR3 loop spans 14 amino acids. The germline V gene encodes CDR1 GTSNPN and CDR2 SVGIG (reference sequence). The chain's CDR3 is CAWSQGSIVGVYTF. The DNA for the CDR3 is TGTGCCTGGAGCCAAGGGTCTATCGTCGGGGTCTACACCTTC.

The chain combines TRBV19 with TRBJ1-5, with a possible D match to TRBD1 (5 bases). Germline-derived CDR1 and CDR2 are LNHDA and SQIVND (reference sequence). Between the trimmed V and J ends, which lost 1 base and 7 bases, there was a span of 11 bases. The CDR3 runs 14 residues. The CDR3 coding sequence is TGTGCCAGTAGTATAGGCAGGGAGGCCCAGCCCCAGCATTTT. Its protein is CASSIGREAQPQHF.

The chain employs TRBV27 and TRBJ1-3; D not resolved. The CDR3 contains 17 residues. The germline V gene encodes CDR1 MNHEY and CDR2 SMNVEV (reference sequence). V was shortened by 9 bases and J by 0 bases, with 21 bases between the two germline ends. The CDR3 sequence is CASKMISGHSSGNTIYF. In DNA form, the CDR3 reads TGTGCCAGTAAAATGATAAGTGGCCACAGCTCTGGAAACACCATATATTTT.

The chain uses TRBV7-9 and TRBJ1-1; the match to TRBD1 covers 9 bases. The germline V gene has CDR1 SEHNR and CDR2 FQNEAQ (reference sequence). V dropped 1 base and J dropped 5; count of bases not matched to a gene: 2. This CDR3 has 14 amino acids. In nucleotides, the CDR3 is TGTGCCAGCAGCTTAGACAGGGGGCGTACTGAAGCTTTCTTT. Its protein product is CASSLDRGRTEAFF.

The V call is TRBV11-2, the J call TRBJ2-5; D possibly corresponds to TRBD2 (6 bases). The CDR3 totals 14 residues. V dropped 3 bases and J dropped 6 bases, with 14 bases sitting between them. Germline V CDR1 and CDR2: SGHAT, FQNNGV. The CDR3 nucleotides read TGTGCCAGCAGCTTGAGACTAGATTATCAGACCCAGTACTTC. It encodes CASSLRLDYQTQYF.

Worth noting for this clone: The junction departs from germline at one end; a sequencing error may be responsible. The chain uses TRBV18 and TRBJ1-5; tentative D call: TRBD1 (5 bases). The CDR3 consists of 13 residues. Per germline, CDR1 KGHSH and CDR2 LQKENI. CDR3 sequence (DNA): TGTGCCAGTTCACGGGGGGACAATCAGCCCCAGCATTTT. Amino acids: CASSRGDNQPQHF.

CDR3 region: CASSFFRDRSGELFF. The CDR3, as DNA: TGTGCCAGCAGCTTTTTCCGGGACAGGTCCGGGGAGCTGTTTTTT. The V and J genes are TRBV5-8 and TRBJ2-2; 8 positions agree with TRBD1. V lost 2 bases, J lost 6 bases, and 6 bases stayed unmatched. This CDR3 is 15 amino acids long. CDR1 is SGHTS, CDR2 YDEGEE, per germline. Looking up the rest from reference TRBV5-8 and TRBJ2-2 gives the full variable domain: EAGVTQSPTHLIKTRGQQATLRCSPISGHTSVYWYQQALGLGLQFLLWYDEGEERNRGNFPPRFSGRQFPNYSSELNVNALELEDSALYLCASSFFRDRSGELFFGEGSRLTVL.

V usage is TRBV4-3 and J usage is TRBJ1-1, with 9 nucleotides matching TRBD1. CDR1 and CDR2 from the germline V gene are LGHNA and YSLEER. The ends lost 4 bases at V and 4 bases at J; junction bases unmatched: 7. The CDR3 has 15 residues. As DNA, the CDR3 is TGCGCCAGCAGCCGTAACAGGGGGCTGGCCACTGAAGCTTTCTTT. Translating it yields CASSRNRGLATEAFF.

The gene calls are TRBV7-8 and TRBJ1-2, with 8 nucleotides matching TRBD1. The CDR3 contains 17 residues. Germline CDR1 reads SGHVS; CDR2 reads FQNEAQ. The ends lost 2 bases at V and 5 bases at J; junction bases unmatched: 13. The CDR3 region has the DNA TGTGCCAGCAGCTTAAGCATCACCGGACAGGGAATATATGGCTACACCTTC. Translated: CASSLSITGQGIYGYTF.

This rearrangement joins TRBV6-5 to TRBJ2-2, with D possibly TRBD2 on 6 matching bases. The germline V gene encodes CDR1 MNHEY and CDR2 SVGAGI. The V gene lost 6 bases and the J gene lost 4 bases, with 12 bases spanning the gap. The CDR3 length is 14 residues. Written as DNA, the CDR3 is TGTGCCAGCAGAAAGCGGGTGGGCACCGGGGAGCTGTTTTTT. Protein: CASRKRVGTGELFF.

This chain uses TRBV11-2 with TRBJ2-1; no clear D gene. The germline V and J ends were trimmed by 2 bases and 0 bases, with 5 bases remaining between them. The CDR3 sequence is 14 residues long. Germline loops: CDR1 SGHAT, CDR2 FQNNGV. CDR3 in DNA: TGTGCCAGCAGCTTAACGGGCTCCTACAATGAGCAGTTCTTC. Translation gives CASSLTGSYNEQFF.

This clone was picked up one time. The DNA for the CDR3 is TGTGCCAGCAGCTTAGTGAGGGGAGCGGGGGAGCAGTACTTC. This gives the protein CASSLVRGAGEQYF. The rearrangement uses TRBV11-2 and TRBJ2-7; 7 positions match TRBD2. V trimming: 1 base; J trimming: 7 bases; junction bases outside the gene matches: 7. In germline, CDR1 is SGHAT, CDR2 FQNNGV. The CDR3 loop spans 14 amino acids.